The 7 T cell receptor beta chains below were found in one sample sequenced in a study of tumour-infiltrating T cells in Burkitt lymphoma. TCRdb keeps only in-frame clones here, not all; method: immunoSEQ multiplex PCR. The data show about 46,000 clones, roughly 30% seen once. The sequenced sample was tumor tissue. The receptors shown here come from a human donor with Burkitt lymphoma.

The chain employs TRBV13 and TRBJ2-1; 8 nucleotides agree with TRBD2. Germline V gene lookup returns CDR1 PRHDT and CDR2 FYEKMQ (reference sequence). Trimming removed 5 bases from V and 4 bases from J; junction bases left unmatched: 4. This CDR3 comprises 14 residues. CDR3 DNA sequence: TGTGCCAGCAGCAATACGGGGGGGTACAATGAGCAGTTCTTC. This codes for CASSNTGGYNEQFF. Using reference TRBV13 and TRBJ2-1 for the parts outside the CDR3, the full variable domain is AAGVIQSPRHLIKEKRETATLKCYPIPRHDTVYWYQQGPGQDPQFLISFYEKMQSDKGSIPDRFSAQQFSDYHSELNMSSLELGDSALYFCASSNTGGYNEQFFGPGTRLTVL.

This chain joins TRBV7-2 and TRBJ2-1; TRBD2 agrees at 14 bases. The CDR3 totals 15 residues. The germline V gene has CDR1 SGHTA and CDR2 FQGNSA. V gave up 3 bases and J gave up 7 bases; unmatched junction bases: 2. CDR3 in amino acids: CASSLGTSGRNEQFF. In DNA, the CDR3 is TGTGCCAGCAGCTTGGGGACTAGCGGGAGAAATGAGCAGTTCTTC.

The rearrangement uses TRBV7-2 and TRBJ1-6, with unresolved D. This CDR3 has 17 amino acids. The V and J ends lost 5 bases and 3 bases respectively, with 17 bases between them. Germline assignment: CDR1 SGHTA and CDR2 FQGNSA. The CDR3 loop is CASSPHGRQIYNSPLHF. CDR3 bases: TGTGCCAGCAGCCCCCACGGGCGCCAGATCTATAATTCACCCCTCCACTTT.

This chain uses TRBV4-1 with TRBJ1-4; a weak D match, TRBD1 (6 bases). This CDR3 is 13 amino acids long. Between the trimmed V and J ends, which lost 1 base and 6 bases, there was a span of 6 bases. Germline loops: CDR1 MGHRA, CDR2 YSYEKL. The chain's CDR3 is CASSQAGDEKLFF. The CDR3 nucleotides read TGCGCCAGCAGCCAAGCAGGGGATGAAAAACTGTTTTTT.

The chain recombines TRBV4-2 with TRBJ1-5, with 9 bases matching TRBD1. CDR1 and CDR2 from the germline V gene are LGHNA and YNFKEQ. Germline trimming cut 3 bases from V and 0 bases from J; bases unmatched to any gene: 6. The CDR3 runs to 17 residues. CDR3 protein: CASSQGGQGSSNQPQHF. DNA for the CDR3: TGTGCCAGCAGCCAGGGGGGACAGGGCTCTAGCAATCAGCCCCAGCATTTT.

The rearrangement joins TRBV2 to TRBJ1-1; 8 nucleotides match TRBD1. V shed 6 bases and J 5 bases; nucleotides not matched to a gene: 8. The germline CDR1 and CDR2 sequences are SNHLY and FYNNEI. CDR3 length: 14 residues. The CDR3 DNA is TGTGCCAGCAGCCCCTTAGGGACAGGAACTGAAGCTTTCTTT. It specifies CASSPLGTGTEAFF.

As concerns this clone: As the CDR3 is not closed by the conserved phenylalanine or tryptophan, this likely results from a read error. The limits of the CDR3 on the DNA are not certain, so only TCRdb's listed CDR3 is given. The V gene is TRBV30, the J gene TRBJ2-7. CDR1 is GTSNPN, CDR2 SVGIG, per germline (reference sequence). The CDR3 sequence runs 11 residues, both termini included. CDR3 amino acids: CAWSRQTAIKL.